The rows below give T cell receptor beta chains drawn from one sample of a study of control samples from healthy donors and cancer patients. Data came from immunoSEQ multiplex PCR; TCRdb stores just in-frame clones and leaves some out. This table has roughly 160,000 clones, 90% to 95% appearing once. Material: PBMCs. These TCRs come from a man aged 55 to 70 with colorectal cancer. The CDR3 runs from the conserved cysteine through the conserved F or W. D genes are given only for firm matches. Expanded clones get a size class; other rows say once, few or many, or leave the size out.

V: TRBV19
size: -
D: -
J: TRBJ2-1
DNA: TGTGCCAGTTCCAGGGTCTCCTACAATGAGCAGTTCTTC
CDR3: CASSRVSYNEQFF

V: TRBV5-1
size: -
D: -
J: TRBJ2-1
DNA: TGCGCCAGCAGCTTGATCAGGGGCAGCTCCTACAATGAGCAGTTCTTC
CDR3: CASSLIRGSSYNEQFF

V: TRBV11-2
size: -
D: -
J: TRBJ2-7
DNA: TGTGCCAGCAGCACATATACCGGGTACGAGCAGTACTTC
CDR3: CASSTYTGYEQYF

V: TRBV5-8
size: -
D: -
J: TRBJ2-3
DNA: TGTGCCAGCAGCTCTGGACAGAGCACAGATACGCAGTATTTT
CDR3: CASSSGQSTDTQYF

V: TRBV6-5
size: -
D: -
J: TRBJ2-7
DNA: TGTGCCAGCAGTTACGAGTGGAAGGAGCACGAGCAGTACTTC
CDR3: CASSYEWKEHEQYF

V: TRBV27
size: -
D: TRBD1
J: TRBJ2-7
DNA: TGTGCCAGCAGTTTAGAAGGACAGGGGCCCTACGAGCAGTACTTC
CDR3: CASSLEGQGPYEQYF

V: TRBV7-2
size: -
D: TRBD1
J: TRBJ1-6
DNA: TGTGCCAGCAGCTTAGGGCCACCGGGACAGGGTGGAAATAATTCACCCCTCCACTTT
CDR3: CASSLGPPGQGGNNSPLHF

V: TRBV6-2/TRBV6-3
size: -
D: -
J: TRBJ1-5
DNA: TGTGCCAGCAGCTTAACTAGGAGCAATCAGCCCCAGCATTTT
CDR3: CASSLTRSNQPQHF

V: TRBV2
size: -
D: -
J: TRBJ1-4
DNA: TGTGCCAGCAGTCCGAACGGGCAGTCGGAAAAACTGTTTTTT
CDR3: CASSPNGQSEKLFF

V: TRBV10-3
size: -
D: TRBD2
J: TRBJ2-3
DNA: TGTGCCATCAGTGAGTCACCAGCGGGGGGCACAGATACGCAGTATTTT
CDR3: CAISESPAGGTDTQYF

V: TRBV9
size: -
D: -
J: TRBJ1-3
DNA: TGTGCCAGCAGCGTAGACCGGGCGACAGCAGACTCTGGAAACACCATATATTTT
CDR3: CASSVDRATADSGNTIYF

V: TRBV3-1/TRBV3-2
size: -
D: -
J: TRBJ2-3
DNA: TGTGCCAGCAGCCAAGATAGGGGCAGTGAGGGCACAGATACGCAGTATTTT
CDR3: CASSQDRGSEGTDTQYF

V: TRBV6-5
size: -
D: -
J: TRBJ2-3
DNA: TGTGCCACTCAGAGGGGGGGGAAAGCAGATACGCAGTATTTT
CDR3: CATQRGGKADTQYF

V: TRBV29-1
size: -
D: -
J: TRBJ1-1
DNA: TGCAGCGTTTTGCCTCTTGCTATGAACACTGAAGCTTTCTTT
CDR3: CSVLPLAMNTEAFF

V: TRBV6-2/TRBV6-3
size: once
D: -
J: TRBJ1-1
DNA: TGTGCCAGCAGTAGCCCATCCAGGAAACCTGCTTTCTTT
CDR3: CASSSPSRKPAFF

V: TRBV11-2
size: -
D: -
J: TRBJ1-3
DNA: TGTGCCAGCAGCTTAGAGGCAGGGTATGCCCGGAACACCATATATTTT
CDR3: CASSLEAGYARNTIYF

V: TRBV24-1
size: -
D: -
J: TRBJ2-1
DNA: TGTGCCACCAGTGATCGGGGGGCCCACAATGAGCAGTTCTTC
CDR3: CATSDRGAHNEQFF

V: TRBV6-5
size: -
D: TRBD1
J: TRBJ2-7
DNA: TGTGCCAGCAGTTCCAAAGGGACAGGAGACTACGAGCAGTACTTC
CDR3: CASSSKGTGDYEQYF

V: TRBV30
size: -
D: TRBD1
J: TRBJ1-1
DNA: TGTGCCTGGAGCAGGGGGATGGATGAAGCTTTCTTT
CDR3: CAWSRGMDEAFF

V: TRBV6-2/TRBV6-3
size: once
D: -
J: TRBJ2-3
DNA: TGTGCCAGCAGTTCGGGGGAGGACTACACAGATACGCAGTATTTT
CDR3: CASSSGEDYTDTQYF

V: TRBV7-2
size: -
D: TRBD2
J: TRBJ2-3
DNA: TGTGCCAGCAGCTTAGCCCCCGCGGGGGTAGATACGCAGTATTTT
CDR3: CASSLAPAGVDTQYF